This TCR beta chain stems from a study of blood T cell repertoires in COVID-19. Looking at the study overall: The United States, Italy and Spain supplied acute and convalescent COVID-19 samples. PBMCs, B-cell-depleted T cells, or T cells were the source of the cDNA or gDNA that made up the material.

Original processing methods: For nucleated cells, counts were estimated from reference gene primer amplification. Only in-frame clones appear in the TCRdb table, and some are missing; sequencing was by immunoSEQ multiplex PCR. The V and J calls and clone size were taken over from that table, and D and trimming were inferred from the DNA. The profile covers roughly 120,000 clones, with roughly 80% appearing a single time and about 6.3% taken by the ten largest. Seattle enrolled patients during active infection and tracked them longitudinally. Trimming removed 5 bases from V and 6 bases from J; junction bases left unmatched: 6. The CDR3 extends over 14 amino acids. CDR1 is SGHTA, CDR2 FQGTGA, per germline.

Sequenced sample: peripheral blood. The chain joins TRBV7-3 to TRBJ2-3; 9 bases are a match to TRBD1. The receptor's source is a man aged 80 or over with COVID-19, enrolled during active disease. The CDR3, as DNA: TGTGCCAGCAGCGTACAGGGGGCAGGGGATACGCAGTATTTT. Its protein product is CASSVQGAGDTQYF.